The clone carrying this T cell receptor beta chain was seen only a few times. As yet, its antigen is unknown. This sample was included in a study of T cell repertoires in cytomegalovirus infection. Whole-study results and caveats: Using cumulative public TCR beta family frequency, the authors identified those who carried CMV together with the relevant HLA. The ex vivo response showed dominance by HLA-C-restricted CMV-specific TCR beta clonotypes.

TCRdb re-called the reads through MiXCR, storing one row per CDR3 protein. The data contain 200,000 or so distinct CDR3 sequences, roughly 20% of them seen just once; the ten biggest clones take up 2.9%. Germline-derived CDR1 and CDR2 are SQVTM and ANQGSEA. The CDR3 is made up of 13 amino acids. V gave up 7 bases and J gave up 8 bases, with 20 bases separating them. The sequence was obtained from a human donor in good health (CMV status not recorded). Some clones in this sample may be carry-over from other donors' samples. The J gene is TRBJ1-2, the V gene TRBV29-1; TRBD1 is a possible D gene (6 bases). Sequenced sample: PBMCs. The CDR3 DNA sequence: TGCAGCGCTCAACCAAACCCCAGGGGCGGCTACACCTTC. Its translation is CSAQPNPRGGYTF.